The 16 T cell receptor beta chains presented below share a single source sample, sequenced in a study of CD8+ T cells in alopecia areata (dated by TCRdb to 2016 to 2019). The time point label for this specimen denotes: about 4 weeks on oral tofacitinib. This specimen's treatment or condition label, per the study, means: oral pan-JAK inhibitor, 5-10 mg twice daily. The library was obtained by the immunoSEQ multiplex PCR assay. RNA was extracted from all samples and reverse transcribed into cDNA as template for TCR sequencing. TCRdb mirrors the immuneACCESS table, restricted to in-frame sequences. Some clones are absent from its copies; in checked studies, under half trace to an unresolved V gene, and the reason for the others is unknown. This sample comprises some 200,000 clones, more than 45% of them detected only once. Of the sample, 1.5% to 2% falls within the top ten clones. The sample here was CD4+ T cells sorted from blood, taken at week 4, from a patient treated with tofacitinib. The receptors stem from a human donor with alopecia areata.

This CDR3 is CASSPSGQGRTGELFF. DNA for the CDR3: TGTGCCAGCTCACCAAGCGGACAGGGTCGGACCGGGGAGCTGTTTTTT. This chain joins TRBV18 and TRBJ2-2; TRBD1 agrees at 8 bases. There are 16 residues in the CDR3. Germline CDR1 and CDR2: KGHSH and LQKENI. V trimming: 2 bases; J trimming: 5 bases; junction bases outside the gene matches: 7.

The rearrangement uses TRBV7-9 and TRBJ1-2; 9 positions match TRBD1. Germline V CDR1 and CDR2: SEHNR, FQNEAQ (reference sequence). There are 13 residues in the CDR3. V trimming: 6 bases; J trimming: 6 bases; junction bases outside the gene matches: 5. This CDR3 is CASSPGQGHGYTF. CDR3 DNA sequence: TGTGCCAGCAGTCCGGGACAGGGTCATGGCTACACCTTC.

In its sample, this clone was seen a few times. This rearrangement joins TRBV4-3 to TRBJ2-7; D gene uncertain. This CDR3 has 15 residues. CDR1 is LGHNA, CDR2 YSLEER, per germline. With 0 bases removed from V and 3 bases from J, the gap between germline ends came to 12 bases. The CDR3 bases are TGCGCCAGCAGCCAAGAAAAGAGCATCTACTACGAGCAGTACTTC. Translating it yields CASSQEKSIYYEQYF.

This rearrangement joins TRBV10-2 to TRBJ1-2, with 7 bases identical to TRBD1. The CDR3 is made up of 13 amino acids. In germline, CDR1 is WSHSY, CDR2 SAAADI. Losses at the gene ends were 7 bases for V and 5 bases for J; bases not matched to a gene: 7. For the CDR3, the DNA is TGCGCCAGCACCCCGGACAGGAAGTATGGCTACACCTTC. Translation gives CASTPDRKYGYTF.

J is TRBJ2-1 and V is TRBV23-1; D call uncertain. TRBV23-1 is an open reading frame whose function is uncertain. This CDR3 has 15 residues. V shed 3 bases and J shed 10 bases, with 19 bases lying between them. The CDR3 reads CASSQGNPLAWEQFF. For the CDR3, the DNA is TGCGCCAGCAGTCAGGGAAACCCGCTGGCTTGGGAGCAGTTCTTC.

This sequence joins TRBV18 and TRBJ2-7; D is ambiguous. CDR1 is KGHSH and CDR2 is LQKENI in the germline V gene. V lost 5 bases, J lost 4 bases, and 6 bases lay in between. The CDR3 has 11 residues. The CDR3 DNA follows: TGTGCCAGCTCATCCGAGTACGAGCAGTACTTC. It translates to CASSSEYEQYF.

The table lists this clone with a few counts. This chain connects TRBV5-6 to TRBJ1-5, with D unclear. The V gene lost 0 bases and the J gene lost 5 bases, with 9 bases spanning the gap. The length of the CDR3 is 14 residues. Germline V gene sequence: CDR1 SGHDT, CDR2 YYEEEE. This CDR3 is CASSLGSIHQPQHF. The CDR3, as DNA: TGTGCCAGCAGCTTGGGTTCGATCCATCAGCCCCAGCATTTT.

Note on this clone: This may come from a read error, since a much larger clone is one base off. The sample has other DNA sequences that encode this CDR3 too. CDR3 DNA: TGTGCCAGCAGCTTGGTAGATACGCAGTATTTT. The encoded protein is CASSLVDTQYF. The chain recombines TRBV7-2 with TRBJ2-3, with D unresolved. Deletions cut 3 bases from V and 5 bases from J, with 3 bases between. Looked up from germline, CDR1 is SGHTA and CDR2 is FQGNSA. The CDR3 has 11 amino acids.

As DNA, the CDR3 is TGCGCCAGCAGCCCGGGGGCAAACTATGGCTACACCTTC. As protein: CASSPGANYGYTF. The J gene is TRBJ1-2, the V gene TRBV5-1, with D possibly matching TRBD1 (6 bases). The CDR3 has 13 amino acids. V was clipped by 4 bases and J by 2 bases, with 9 bases between them. Germline V CDR1 and CDR2: SGHRS, YFSETQ.

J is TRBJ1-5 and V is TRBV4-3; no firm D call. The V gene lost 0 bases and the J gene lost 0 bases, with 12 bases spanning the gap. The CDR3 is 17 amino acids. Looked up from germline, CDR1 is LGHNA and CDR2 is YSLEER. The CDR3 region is CASSQDDVRYSNQPQHF. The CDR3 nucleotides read TGCGCCAGCAGCCAAGATGACGTACGTTATAGCAATCAGCCCCAGCATTTT.

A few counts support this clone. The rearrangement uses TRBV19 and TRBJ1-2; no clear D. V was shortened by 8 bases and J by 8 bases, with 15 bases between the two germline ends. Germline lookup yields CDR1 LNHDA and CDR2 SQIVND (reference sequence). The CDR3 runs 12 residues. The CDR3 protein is CASAPGSRGYTF. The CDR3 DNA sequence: TGTGCCAGTGCCCCGGGGTCTCGGGGCTACACCTTC.

This CDR3 reads CASSVEGFNTEAFF. CDR3 nucleotide sequence: TGTGCCAGCAGTGTCGAGGGCTTTAACACTGAAGCTTTCTTT. The chain links TRBV25-1 to TRBJ1-1, with D unresolved. Germline V gives CDR1 MGHDK, CDR2 SYGVNS. This CDR3 has 14 amino acids. The V end lost 4 bases, the J end lost 2 bases, and 11 bases lay between the germline ends.

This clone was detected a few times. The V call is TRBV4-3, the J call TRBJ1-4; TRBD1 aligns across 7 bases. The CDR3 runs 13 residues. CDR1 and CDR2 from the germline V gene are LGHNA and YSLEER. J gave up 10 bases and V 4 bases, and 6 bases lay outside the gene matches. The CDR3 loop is CASSPGQEGKLFF. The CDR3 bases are TGCGCCAGCAGCCCAGGACAGGAAGGAAAACTGTTTTTT.

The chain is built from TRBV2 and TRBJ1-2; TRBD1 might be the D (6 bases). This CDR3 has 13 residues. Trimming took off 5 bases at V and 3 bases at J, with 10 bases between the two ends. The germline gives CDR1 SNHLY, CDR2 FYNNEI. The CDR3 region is CASSTGGDYGYTF. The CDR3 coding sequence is TGTGCCAGCAGTACTGGGGGCGACTATGGCTACACCTTC.

CDR3 nucleotide sequence: TGTGCCAGCAGCGAGGGACGGATCTATGGCTACACCTTC. It codes for CASSEGRIYGYTF. V and J are TRBV2 and TRBJ1-2, with D maybe TRBD1 (5 bases). The germline V and J ends were trimmed by 6 bases and 4 bases, with 12 bases remaining between them. Germline values: CDR1 SNHLY, CDR2 FYNNEI. This CDR3 is built from 13 residues.

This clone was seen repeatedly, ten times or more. The CDR3 spells CASSKARTAYSPLHF. CDR3 DNA: TGTGCCAGCAGCAAAGCCCGGACGGCGTACTCACCCCTCCACTTT. This rearrangement joins TRBV9 to TRBJ1-6; D is unclear. V shed 4 bases and J shed 10 bases, with 18 bases lying between them. Per the germline V gene, CDR1 is SGDLS and CDR2 is YYNGEE. This CDR3 contains 15 residues.